The rows below give T cell receptor beta chains drawn from one sample of a study of T-cell reconstitution after alpha-beta-depleted transplantation in children. TCRdb reprocessed the PCR reads via MiXCR and lists one record per CDR3 protein. Here the sample spans 550,000 to 600,000 distinct CDR3 sequences, more than 20% being singletons. The starting material was PBMCs, mostly from graft donor cells, obtained 360 days after TCRalphabeta/CD19-depleted stem cell transplant. Receptors were obtained from a boy younger than two who had a stem cell transplant for acute myeloid leukemia, so the T cells may come from the graft donor. Both conserved end residues are part of each CDR3. Fields, in order: J gene, V gene, D gene, clone size, CDR3 DNA, CDR3 protein. The D gene is left open where the match is weak. Clone size, where shown, is once, few, many, or a class for clones that have expanded.

TRBJ2-2,TRBV12-3/TRBV12-4,NA,many,TGTGCCAGCAGGTCCCCGTACCTCAGGGTGTCGAACACCGGGGAGCTGTTTTTT,CASRSPYLRVSNTGELFF
TRBJ2-2,TRBV29-1,TRBD2,few,TGCAGCGTTGATCGGGGAAGCGGGGCGAACACCGGGGAGCTGTTTTTT,CSVDRGSGANTGELFF
TRBJ1-5,TRBV5-5,NA,few,TGTGCCAGCAGCTTGAAGGGGTTGAATAGCAATCAGCCCCAGCATTTT,CASSLKGLNSNQPQHF
TRBJ1-5,TRBV19,TRBD1,NA,TGTGCCAGTAGTATCACAGGGGACAGCAATCAGCCCCAGCATTTT,CASSITGDSNQPQHF
TRBJ1-1,TRBV6-1,TRBD1,NA,TGTGCCAGTTCTCCTACCGGGACAGGGAGGACTGAAGCTTTCTTT,CASSPTGTGRTEAFF
TRBJ2-2,TRBV20-1,NA,few,TGCAGTGCTAGAGGCCGAACCTCAGTACCCGGGGAGCTGTTTTTT,CSARGRTSVPGELFF
TRBJ2-6,TRBV6-1,TRBD1,NA,TGTGCCAGCAGTCCCGGGACAGGTCTATCGGGGGCCAACGTCCTGACTTTC,CASSPGTGLSGANVLTF
TRBJ1-2,TRBV15,NA,NA,TGTGCCACCAGCAGAGAAGGCTATGGCTACACCTTC,CATSREGYGYTF
TRBJ2-3,TRBV20-1,NA,NA,TGCAGTGCTTCCCGACTGGATACGCAGTATTTT,CSASRLDTQYF
TRBJ2-3,TRBV7-2,NA,NA,TGTGCCAGCAGCTCCCGACAGAACACAGATACGCAGTATTTT,CASSSRQNTDTQYF
TRBJ1-6,TRBV12-3/TRBV12-4,TRBD1,NA,TGTGCCAGCACCCGGGAGGGGGCGGAAGGTTCACCCCTCCACTTT,CASTREGAEGSPLHF
TRBJ2-7,TRBV6-1,NA,many,TGTGCCAGCAGTGCCCCTTTACCCCGGTCCTACGAGCAGTACTTC,CASSAPLPRSYEQYF
TRBJ2-3,TRBV12-3/TRBV12-4,NA,few,TGTGCCAGCAGTTTGCCAGGCAGGGAGATAGATACGCAGTATTTT,CASSLPGREIDTQYF
TRBJ2-7,TRBV5-6,TRBD1,NA,TGTGCCAGCAGCTCCCGGGACAGGGACTCCTACGAGCAGTACTTC,CASSSRDRDSYEQYF
TRBJ1-5,TRBV20-1,TRBD1,few,TGCAGTGTGGGACAGATTAGCAATCAGCCCCAGCATTTT,CSVGQISNQPQHF